The sequence of this T cell receptor beta chain was determined in a study of T cells in Graves' hyperthyroidism and ophthalmopathy (dated by TCRdb to between 2018 and 2021). For context, the study as a whole: Peripheral blood was collected at initial diagnosis, before any treatment. A discovery cohort of approximately 97 patients, roughly 43 with Graves' ophthalmopathy and approximately 55 with stable Graves' hyperthyroidism, was used to find distinguishing TCR V-J signatures. Prospective prediction of ophthalmopathy was tested in an independent validation cohort of 18 to 20 hyperthyroidism patients and some 17 patients who later progressed to ophthalmopathy. The 100 discovery patients were randomly split 7:3 into training and test sets. The study also compared thyroid tissue and blood T-cell repertoires from several Graves' hyperthyroidism patients. After blood sampling, hyperthyroidism patients were treated with methimazole at a starting dose of 30 mg daily, and ophthalmopathy patients were treated with high-dose intravenous methylprednisolone. TCR Vbeta CDR3 sequencing of 120 to 150 peripheral blood samples (over 40 ophthalmopathy, 75 hyperthyroidism and approximately 17 progressor patients) is reported in the paper. Points the paper makes about the study in general: A model built on a 13 V-J signature distinguished ophthalmopathy from stable hyperthyroidism, reaching 85% to 90% sensitivity and 81.08% specificity in cross-validation and 80%/75% in testing. Sample size was not statistically predetermined, and investigators were not blinded to group allocation. In validation, the model predicted progression to ophthalmopathy a median of about 6.8 months before onset, with roughly 68% sensitivity and 72.22% specificity. Most expanded thyroid clonotypes (frequency above 0.001) were also detected in blood, suggesting blood repertoires may reflect thyroid immune responses.

This clonotype occurred a few times. Its antigen specificity is not known. The sample holds no much larger clone one base away, and base qualities are not on file. Stable Graves' hyperthyroidism was defined as the absence of progression to ophthalmopathy over 18 months of follow-up. Hyperthyroidism patients were newly diagnosed, had a disease duration of under 2 months, and were aged 18 to 65 years. Exclusion was applied to patients with uncontrolled infections, other autoimmune diseases, pregnancy or lactation. Diagnoses were established on the basis of clinical symptoms, serum thyroxine and TRAb, thyroid ultrasound, and orbital computed tomography. PBMCs were separated from roughly 9.6 ml of fresh peripheral blood using Ficoll-Paque density gradient centrifugation. Trizol reagent was used to extract total RNA, and RNA quality was then checked on an Agilent 2100 Bioanalyzer. CDR3 length: 14 amino acids, cysteine to phenylalanine. The retained sequence is limited to the CDR3, 42 bases, with the frame set at the first base. In the germline V gene, CDR1 corresponds to MGHDK and CDR2 to SYGVNS. V lost 7 bases and J lost 1 base; the stretch between them is 13 bases long.

Amplification of TCR beta CDR3 regions was carried out from RNA transcripts. A first-round RT-PCR of the TCR CDR3 used the HTBI primer set with the Qiagen OneStep RT-PCR kit. Libraries were constructed in a second round of multiplex PCR, after which size selection and purification were carried out. The libraries were sequenced on an Illumina HiSeq2000 using paired-end 100 bp reads. The original pipeline was this. Raw data were processed with SOAPnuke, discarding reads with adapters, uncalled bases, mean Phred below 15, or no exact constant-primer or identifier match. High-quality paired reads were merged with COPE v1.2.5, and unique nucleotide sequences were defined as clonotypes. MiTCR v1.1 was used to align the clonotypes against IMGT TRBV, TRBD and TRBJ reference segments. Only V-J combinations with frequency above 0.0001, covering about 99% of repertoires, were analysed. A TCS score was defined as the ratio of F50 (clonal expansion) to E x V (chaos), with BLOSUM62-based TCRdist applied between CDR3 peptides within each V-J. Welch's t-statistics and random forest reduced fewer than 550 V-J features to roughly 13, which were used in a naive Bayes classifier (R e1071). TCRdb reprocessing: public reads trimmed at Q25 with fastp, clones called with MiXCR, in-frame beta chains kept. For every CDR3 protein sequence, its rows merge into one entry that carries the most common genes and DNA. The V and J calls follow TCRdb's processing rather than the paper's. The sample records about 320,000 distinct CDR3 sequences, around 16% of which are singletons. The ten largest clones take up 33% of the sample.

The sequenced sample was blood. The source of this sequence is a man aged 25-40 years with Graves' hyperthyroidism. The chain is made from TRBV25-1 and TRBJ1-1; the D region possibly corresponds to TRBD1 (5 bases align). The nucleotide sequence is TGTGCCAGCAATGACGGCAGGGAGAACACTGAAGCTTTCTTT. This sequence encodes CASNDGRENTEAFF.